Below are 18 T cell receptor beta chains sequenced from a single sample in a study of neurological immune-mediated disorders. TCRdb re-called the 5' RACE reads through MiXCR, storing one row per CDR3 protein. This table has around 52,000 distinct CDR3 sequences, over 5.5% appearing once. The sequencing sample was made of CD4+ T cells from blood. The receptors stem from a young woman with multiple sclerosis.

This clonotype was recorded many times. The V call is TRBV7-2, the J call TRBJ1-1; no firm D call. V was cut by 8 bases and J by 5 bases, with 18 bases left in between. Germline V gives CDR1 SGHTA, CDR2 FQGNSA. This CDR3 comprises 14 residues. This CDR3 reads CASSDRGRRTEAFF. The CDR3 DNA is TGTGCCAGCTCGGATCGGGGTAGAAGAACTGAAGCTTTCTTT.

This clonotype was observed at least ten times. The V call is TRBV6-5, the J call TRBJ1-2; D is uncertain. Germline V gene sequence: CDR1 MNHEY, CDR2 SVGAGI. V was cut by 0 bases and J by 7 bases, with 24 bases left in between. This CDR3 is 18 amino acids long. CDR3 protein: CASSYSILGRRGHLGYTF. The DNA of the CDR3 is TGTGCCAGCAGTTACTCGATCCTCGGGCGTAGAGGCCACCTTGGCTACACCTTC.

This clonotype was recorded at least ten times. The gene calls are TRBV29-1 and TRBJ1-1; 7 nucleotides agree with TRBD1. The CDR3 is 14 amino acids. CDR1 is SQVTM and CDR2 is ANQGSEA in the germline V gene. The junction had 6 bases not matched to a gene; V was cut back by 4 bases and J by 1 base. This CDR3 is CSVVWGQPNTEAFF. CDR3 in DNA: TGCAGCGTTGTTTGGGGACAGCCGAACACTGAAGCTTTCTTT.

This clonotype was observed many times. The CDR3 here is CATSDPAGTDTQYF. The CDR3 DNA reads TGTGCCACCAGTGACCCCGCGGGCACAGATACGCAGTATTTT. The genes are TRBV24-1 and TRBJ2-3; unclear D gene. CDR3 length: 14 amino acids. Looked up from germline, CDR1 is KGHDR and CDR2 is SFDVKD. V dropped 4 bases and J dropped 1 base, with 8 bases sitting between them.

A few counts support this clonotype. The gene calls are TRBV5-1 and TRBJ2-1, with TRBD2 matching 8 bases. The V gene end was trimmed by 2 bases and the J gene end by 1 base; junction bases not matched to a gene: 2. CDR1 is SGHRS and CDR2 is YFSETQ in the germline V gene. The CDR3 loop spans 15 amino acids. The CDR3: CASSFSGGSYNEQFF. The DNA for the CDR3 is TGCGCCAGCAGCTTCAGCGGGGGATCCTACAATGAGCAGTTCTTC.

This clonotype was recorded many times. The gene calls are TRBV7-8 and TRBJ2-5; no definite D call. Germline CDR1 and CDR2: SGHVS and FQNEAQ. Between the trimmed V and J ends, which lost 1 base and 9 bases, there was a span of 6 bases. The CDR3 contains 11 residues. CDR3 nucleotides: TGTGCCAGCAGCTTAGAAAGGGCCCAGTACTTC. It translates to CASSLERAQYF. Together with reference TRBV7-8 and TRBJ2-5, the CDR3 gives the full variable domain: GAGVSQSPRYKVAKRGQDVALRCDPISGHVSLFWYQQALGQGPEFLTYFQNEAQLDKSGLPSDRFFAERPEGSVSTLKIQRTQQEDSAVYLCASSLERAQYFGPGTRLLVL.

This clonotype has a count of ten or more. The chain has TRBV5-1 and TRBJ2-3, with unresolved D. The CDR3 is 16 residues long. V was cut by 0 bases and J by 0 bases, with 11 bases left in between. Germline-derived CDR1 and CDR2 are SGHRS and YFSETQ. This CDR3 reads CASSLVLGRSTDTQYF. CDR3 coding DNA: TGCGCCAGCAGCTTGGTTTTAGGGCGTAGCACAGATACGCAGTATTTT.

This clonotype was seen repeatedly, ten times or more. J is TRBJ1-6 and V is TRBV7-3, with D unclear. V was trimmed by 2 bases and J by 7 bases, leaving 12 bases between them. The CDR3 loop spans 15 amino acids. Germline CDR1 SGHTA, CDR2 FQGTGA. The CDR3 spells CASSLRTGPNSPLHF. The DNA of the CDR3 is TGTGCCAGCAGCTTACGTACTGGTCCCAATTCACCCCTCCACTTT.

At least ten counts were recorded for this clonotype. The chain has TRBV20-1 and TRBJ2-2, with a tentative D call TRBD1 (5 bases). CDR1 and CDR2 (germline): DFQATT, SNEGSKA (reference sequence). The CDR3 runs 13 residues. The ends were cut back, 4 bases at V and 2 bases at J, with 8 bases in the middle. CDR3 DNA: TGCAGTGCTACTGACAGTAACACCGGGGAGCTGTTTTTT. It codes for CSATDSNTGELFF.

This clonotype was detected ten times or more. The V gene is TRBV3-1, the J gene TRBJ2-5; D is unclear. Germline V CDR1 and CDR2: LGHDT, YNNKEL (reference sequence). The V gene lost 1 base and the J gene lost 5 bases, with 14 bases spanning the gap. This CDR3 contains 15 residues. The CDR3 is CASSQVPSPTETQYF. The CDR3 DNA sequence: TGTGCCAGCAGCCAAGTCCCTAGTCCCACGGAGACCCAGTACTTC.

This clonotype was observed a handful of times. The chain carries TRBV7-9 and TRBJ2-7; TRBD1 is a possible D gene (5 bases). V lost 5 bases to trimming and J lost 0 bases, with 8 bases between them. The CDR3 has 13 residues. CDR1 and CDR2 from the germline V gene are SEHNR and FQNEAQ (reference sequence). CDR3 sequence: CASSDSSSYEQYV. The CDR3 bases are TGTGCCAGCAGCGACAGCAGCTCCTACGAGCAGTACGTC.

Here the CDR3 reads CASSWRGQVPYEQYF. The CDR3 DNA reads TGCGCCAGCAGCTGGAGGGGACAGGTTCCCTACGAGCAGTACTTC. This chain connects TRBV5-1 to TRBJ2-7; TRBD1 agrees at 8 bases. The CDR3 is 15 amino acids. Germline CDR1 and CDR2: SGHRS and YFSETQ. V shed 3 bases and J 2 bases; nucleotides not matched to a gene: 7.

Ten or more counts support this clonotype. CDR3 protein: CSAWARPDAEAFF. The CDR3 DNA sequence: TGCAGTGCCTGGGCCCGACCTGACGCTGAAGCTTTCTTT. The rearrangement joins TRBV20-1 to TRBJ1-1; D remains ambiguous. CDR1 and CDR2 (germline): DFQATT, SNEGSKA (reference sequence). The V end was cut by 6 bases, the J end by 6 bases, with 17 bases between. The CDR3 has 13 amino acids.

This clonotype was found many times. This chain joins TRBV5-1 and TRBJ2-7; D possibly corresponds to TRBD1 (5 bases). Between the trimmed V and J ends, which lost 2 bases and 6 bases, there was a span of 9 bases. Germline CDR1 reads SGHRS; CDR2 reads YFSETQ. The CDR3 has 12 residues. The CDR3 region is CASSLGAREQYV. The CDR3 coding sequence is TGCGCCAGCAGCTTAGGGGCCCGCGAGCAGTACGTC.

This clonotype was detected many times. The chain carries TRBV29-1 and TRBJ2-3; TRBD1 might be the D (6 bases). Trimming shortened V by 6 bases and J by 4 bases, and 11 bases separated the two germline ends. The length of the CDR3 is 12 residues. CDR1 is SQVTM, CDR2 ANQGSEA, per germline. CDR3 sequence (DNA): TGCAGCGTCCCTGGGGGCCCAGATACGCAGTATTTT. It is translated as CSVPGGPDTQYF.

This clonotype came up many times. J is TRBJ2-1 and V is TRBV7-2; D unclear. Between the trimmed V and J ends, which lost 2 bases and 7 bases, there was a span of 9 bases. Germline assignment: CDR1 SGHTA and CDR2 FQGNSA. The CDR3 covers 13 residues. The CDR3 reads CASSLRPSNEQFF. In nucleotides, the CDR3 is TGTGCCAGCAGCTTAAGACCTTCGAATGAGCAGTTCTTC.

This clonotype was recorded many times. This chain joins TRBV19 and TRBJ2-2; TRBD2 aligns across 9 bases. The V and J ends lost 3 bases and 9 bases, in that order; junction bases with no gene match: 11. The CDR3 covers 16 residues. Germline loops: CDR1 LNHDA, CDR2 SQIVND (reference sequence). In DNA, the CDR3 is TGTGCCAGTAGTATCCGGCGGGAGGGCCGAAAGTGGGAGCTGTTTTTT. It yields the protein CASSIRREGRKWELFF.

This clonotype was detected many times. V usage is TRBV28 and J usage is TRBJ2-7; 7 nucleotides line up with TRBD2. J was trimmed by 3 bases and V by 6 bases; bases with no gene match: 14. The CDR3 runs 16 residues. Germline CDR1 MDHEN, CDR2 SYDVKM. In DNA, the CDR3 is TGTGCCAGCAGGGTGGGGGGGGGAACTGCGAACTACGAGCAGTACTTC. Amino acids: CASRVGGGTANYEQYF.